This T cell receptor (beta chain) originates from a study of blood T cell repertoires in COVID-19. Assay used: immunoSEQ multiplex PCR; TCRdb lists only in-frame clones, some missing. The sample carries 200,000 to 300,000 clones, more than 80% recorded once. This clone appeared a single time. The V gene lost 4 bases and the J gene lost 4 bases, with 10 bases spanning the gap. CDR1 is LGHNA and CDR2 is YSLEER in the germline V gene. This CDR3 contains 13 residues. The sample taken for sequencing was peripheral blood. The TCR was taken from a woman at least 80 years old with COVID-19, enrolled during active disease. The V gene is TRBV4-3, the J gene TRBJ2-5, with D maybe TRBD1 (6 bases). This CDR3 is CASSPTGSETQYF. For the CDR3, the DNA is TGCGCCAGCAGCCCCACAGGGTCAGAGACCCAGTACTTC.